What follows is one T cell receptor (beta chain) and its context. The antigen remains unidentified. These data belong to a study of T cells in Graves' hyperthyroidism and ophthalmopathy. Findings and limits, study-wide: Classification by a 13 V-J model distinguished ophthalmopathy from stable hyperthyroidism.

Germline V gene data show CDR1 as MNHEY and CDR2 as SVGAGI. This CDR3 region has 17 residues. Trimming left V 2 bases short and J 6 bases short, with 23 bases between. TCR beta CDR3 region amplification was performed from RNA transcripts. First-round RT-PCR targeting the TCR CDR3 was performed with the HTBI primer set. TCRdb independently ran MiXCR on the multiplex PCR reads; one entry per CDR3 protein. The sample has 400,000 or so distinct CDR3 sequences, 14% seen once. This chain joins TRBV6-5 and TRBJ2-7; D might be TRBD1 or TRBD2, each matching 5 bases. This TCR came from a woman aged 25-40 years with Graves' ophthalmopathy. Material for sequencing was blood. CDR3 residues: CASSYRDPGRAAGEQYF. DNA for the CDR3: TGTGCCAGCAGTTACCGGGACCCGGGTCGGGCAGCAGGCGAGCAGTACTTC.